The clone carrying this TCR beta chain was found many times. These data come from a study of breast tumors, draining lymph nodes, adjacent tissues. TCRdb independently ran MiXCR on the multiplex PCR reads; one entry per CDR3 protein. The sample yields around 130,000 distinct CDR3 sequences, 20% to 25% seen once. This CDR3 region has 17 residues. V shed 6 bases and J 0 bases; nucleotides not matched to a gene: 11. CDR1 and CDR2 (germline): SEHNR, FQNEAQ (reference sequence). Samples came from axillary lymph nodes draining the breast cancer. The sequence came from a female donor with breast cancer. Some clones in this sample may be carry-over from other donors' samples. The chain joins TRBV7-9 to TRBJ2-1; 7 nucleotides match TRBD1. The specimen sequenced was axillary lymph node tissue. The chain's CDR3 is CASSYWDSLSSYNEQFF. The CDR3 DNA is TGTGCCAGCAGTTATTGGGACAGCCTCAGCTCCTACAATGAGCAGTTCTTC.